This TCR beta chain was found in a study of Ad26.COV2.S vaccination and SARS-CoV-2 variants. Study results and limitations: Reported findings describe substantial breadth in spike-specific CD8+ and CD4+ T cell responses following vaccination. Total responses of T cells may have been underestimated by the analyses of TCR breadth and depth.

On this clone itself: What it binds is unknown.

Specified treatment: some 19 received Ad26.COV2.S at low or high dose, single or two shots; about 5 received placebo; per-sample allocation not given. Material that was analyzed had been drawn on day 63 after the first vaccine or placebo injection. The V and J ends lost 5 bases and 2 bases respectively, with 9 bases between them. Germline CDR1 is MNHEY and CDR2 is SMNVEV (reference sequence). The CDR3 has 13 residues. Produced via immunoSEQ multiplex PCR; TCRdb's table is partial and in-frame only. The repertoire holds about 400,000 clones, with roughly 90% as singletons. The starting material was peripheral blood, obtained in a trial of Ad26.COV2.S vaccine versus placebo. The V and J genes are TRBV27 and TRBJ1-2; D call uncertain. The TCR sequence derives from a person between 18 and 65 years old who received the Ad26.COV2.S COVID-19 vaccine or a placebo. CDR3 coding DNA: TGTGCCAGCAGTCTCTATATAAACTATGGCTACACCTTC. It codes for CASSLYINYGYTF.